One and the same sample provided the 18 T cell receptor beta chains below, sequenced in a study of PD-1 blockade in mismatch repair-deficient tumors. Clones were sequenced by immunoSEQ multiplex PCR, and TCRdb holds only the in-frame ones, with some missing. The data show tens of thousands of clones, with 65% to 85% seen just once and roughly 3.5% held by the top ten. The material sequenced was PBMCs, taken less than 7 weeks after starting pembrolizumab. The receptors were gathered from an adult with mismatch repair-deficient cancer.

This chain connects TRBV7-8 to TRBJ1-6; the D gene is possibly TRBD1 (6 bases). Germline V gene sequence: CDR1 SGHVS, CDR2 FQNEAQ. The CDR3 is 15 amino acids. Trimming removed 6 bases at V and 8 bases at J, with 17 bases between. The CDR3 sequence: CASRPARTAHSPLHF. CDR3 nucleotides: TGTGCCAGCAGACCCGCCCGGACAGCCCATTCACCCCTCCACTTT.

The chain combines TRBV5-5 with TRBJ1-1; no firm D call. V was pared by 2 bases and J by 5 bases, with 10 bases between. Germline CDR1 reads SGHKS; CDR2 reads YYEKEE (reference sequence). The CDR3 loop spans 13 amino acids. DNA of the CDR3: TGTGCCAGCAGCTTCGGGGAAATAACTGAAGCTTTCTTT. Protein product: CASSFGEITEAFF.

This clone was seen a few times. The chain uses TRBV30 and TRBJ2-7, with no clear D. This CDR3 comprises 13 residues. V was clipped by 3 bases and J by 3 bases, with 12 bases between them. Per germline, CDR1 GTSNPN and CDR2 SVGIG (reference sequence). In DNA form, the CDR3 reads TGTGCCTGGAGCGTAACTATAAGCTACGAGCAGTACTTC. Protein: CAWSVTISYEQYF.

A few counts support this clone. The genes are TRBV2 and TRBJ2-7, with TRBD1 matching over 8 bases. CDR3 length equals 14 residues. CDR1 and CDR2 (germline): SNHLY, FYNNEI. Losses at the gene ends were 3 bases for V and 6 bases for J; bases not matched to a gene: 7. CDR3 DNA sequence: TGTGCCAGCAGTGACTGGCAGGGGGCGTCCGAGCAGTACTTC. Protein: CASSDWQGASEQYF.

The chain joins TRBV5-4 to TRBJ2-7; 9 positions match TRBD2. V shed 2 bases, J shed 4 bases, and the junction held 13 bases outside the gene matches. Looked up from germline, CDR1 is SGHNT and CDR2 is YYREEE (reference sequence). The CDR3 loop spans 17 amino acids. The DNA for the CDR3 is TGTGCCAGCAGCTTCTCAGTGAGTAGCGGGAGCTCGTACGAGCAGTACTTC. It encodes CASSFSVSSGSSYEQYF.

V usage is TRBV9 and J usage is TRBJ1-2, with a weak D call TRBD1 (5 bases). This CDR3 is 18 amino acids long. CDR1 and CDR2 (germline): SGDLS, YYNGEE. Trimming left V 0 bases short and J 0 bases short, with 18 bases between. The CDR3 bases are TGTGCCAGCAGCGTAGCTAATTGGGGTGGGGGGTCTAACTATGGCTACACCTTC. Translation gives CASSVANWGGGSNYGYTF.

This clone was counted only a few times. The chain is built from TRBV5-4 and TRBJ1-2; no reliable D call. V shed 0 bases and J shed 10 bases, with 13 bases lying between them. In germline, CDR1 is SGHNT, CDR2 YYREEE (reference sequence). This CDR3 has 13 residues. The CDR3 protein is CASSLAQNNVYTF. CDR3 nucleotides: TGTGCCAGCAGCTTGGCACAGAATAATGTCTACACCTTC. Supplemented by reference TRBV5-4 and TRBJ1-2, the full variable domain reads ETGVTQSPTHLIKTRGQQVTLRCSSQSGHNTVSWYQQALGQGPQFIFQYYREEENGRGNFPPRFSGLQFPNYSSELNVNALELDDSALYLCASSLAQNNVYTFGSGTRLTVV.

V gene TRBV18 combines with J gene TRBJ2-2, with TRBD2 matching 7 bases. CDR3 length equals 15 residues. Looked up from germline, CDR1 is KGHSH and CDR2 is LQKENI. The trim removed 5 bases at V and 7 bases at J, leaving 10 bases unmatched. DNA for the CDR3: TGTGCCAGCTCAGCTAGCGGCCGCGGTGGCGGGGAGCTGTTTTTT. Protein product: CASSASGRGGGELFF.

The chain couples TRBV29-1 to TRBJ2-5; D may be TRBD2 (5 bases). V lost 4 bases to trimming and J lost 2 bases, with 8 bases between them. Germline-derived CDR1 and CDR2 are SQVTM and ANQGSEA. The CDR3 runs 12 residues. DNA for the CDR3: TGCAGCGTTGCGCTAGCTCAAGAGACCCAGTACTTC. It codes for CSVALAQETQYF.

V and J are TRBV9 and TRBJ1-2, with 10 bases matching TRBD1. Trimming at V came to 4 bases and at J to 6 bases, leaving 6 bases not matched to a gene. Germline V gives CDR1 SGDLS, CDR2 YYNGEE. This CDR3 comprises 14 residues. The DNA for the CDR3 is TGTGCCAGCAGCCCAGGGACAGGGGAGCATGGCTACACCTTC. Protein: CASSPGTGEHGYTF.

This CDR3 is CASSSRQRTSPSLNEQFF. CDR3 nucleotide sequence: TGTGCCAGCAGTTCGAGACAGAGGACTAGCCCCTCGCTCAATGAGCAGTTCTTC. The genes are TRBV27 and TRBJ2-1; 8 bases fit TRBD2. This CDR3 contains 18 residues. Trimming at V came to 4 bases and at J to 6 bases, leaving 17 bases not matched to a gene. CDR1 and CDR2 from the germline V gene are MNHEY and SMNVEV (reference sequence).

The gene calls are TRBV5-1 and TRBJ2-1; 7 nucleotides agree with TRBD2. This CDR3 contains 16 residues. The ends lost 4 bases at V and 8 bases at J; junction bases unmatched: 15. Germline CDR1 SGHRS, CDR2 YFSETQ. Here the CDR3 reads CASSPLTGTTGDEQFF. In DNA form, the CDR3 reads TGCGCCAGCAGCCCACTCACCGGGACTACAGGCGATGAGCAGTTCTTC.

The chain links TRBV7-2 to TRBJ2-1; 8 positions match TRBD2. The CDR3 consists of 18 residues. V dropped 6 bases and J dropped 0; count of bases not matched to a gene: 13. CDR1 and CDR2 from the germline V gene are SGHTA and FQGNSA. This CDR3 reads CASRGPSGFPSSYNEQFF. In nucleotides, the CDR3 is TGTGCCAGCAGGGGACCTAGCGGGTTCCCGAGCTCCTACAATGAGCAGTTCTTC.

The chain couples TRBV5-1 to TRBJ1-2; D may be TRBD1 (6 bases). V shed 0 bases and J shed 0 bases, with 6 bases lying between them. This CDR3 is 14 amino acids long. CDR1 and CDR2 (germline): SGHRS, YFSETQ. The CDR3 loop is CASSLGTANYGYTF. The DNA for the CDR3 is TGCGCCAGCAGCTTGGGGACAGCTAACTATGGCTACACCTTC.

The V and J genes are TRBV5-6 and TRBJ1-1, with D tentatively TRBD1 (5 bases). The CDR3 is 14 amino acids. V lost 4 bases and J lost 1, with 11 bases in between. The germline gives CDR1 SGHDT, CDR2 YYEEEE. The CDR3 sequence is CASSPRGGNTEAFF. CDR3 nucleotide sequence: TGTGCCAGCAGCCCACGGGGGGGGAACACTGAAGCTTTCTTT.

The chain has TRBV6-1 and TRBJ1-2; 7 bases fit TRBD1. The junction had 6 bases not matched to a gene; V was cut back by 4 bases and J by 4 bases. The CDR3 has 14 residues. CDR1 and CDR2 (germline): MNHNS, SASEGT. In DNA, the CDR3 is TGTGCCAGCAGTGGGGAGAGGGGGCCCTATGGCTACACCTTC. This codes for CASSGERGPYGYTF.

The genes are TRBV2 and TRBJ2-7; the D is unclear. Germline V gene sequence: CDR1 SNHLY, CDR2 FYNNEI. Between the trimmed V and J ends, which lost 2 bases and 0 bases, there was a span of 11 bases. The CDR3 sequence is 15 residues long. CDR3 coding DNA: TGTGCCAGCAGTGAAAGACACCCCTACTCCTACGAGCAGTACTTC. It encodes CASSERHPYSYEQYF.

The CDR3 loop reads CASSLPGQPQETQYF. The CDR3 DNA reads as TGCGCCAGCAGCTTGCCGGGACAGCCCCAAGAGACCCAGTACTTC. This sequence joins TRBV5-1 and TRBJ2-5, with 7 bases fitting TRBD1. The CDR3 is 15 residues long. Germline V gene sequence: CDR1 SGHRS, CDR2 YFSETQ. Losses at the gene ends were 1 base for V and 1 base for J; bases not matched to a gene: 4.